The 9 T cell receptor beta chains below all came from one sample that was sequenced in a study of blood T cell repertoires in COVID-19 (dated by TCRdb to the early 2020s). Library construction relied on the immunoSEQ multiplex PCR assay. Sourced from immuneACCESS, this table was stored by TCRdb with only in-frame sequences that have V and J called. A share of the clones is absent; for the studies checked, an unresolved V gene accounts for under half, and the remainder has no known explanation. A total of some 69,000 clones appear in this sample, about nine tenths of them only once. The ten largest clones represent roughly 1.2% of the sample. The sequenced sample was peripheral blood. Every receptor here comes from a man aged 55 to 70 with acute or convalescent COVID-19.

This sequence joins TRBV3-1 (or the pseudogene TRBV3-2) and TRBJ1-4; D possibly corresponds to TRBD1 (5 bases). This CDR3 comprises 15 residues. The ends were cut back, 1 base at V and 8 bases at J, with 14 bases in the middle. Germline-derived CDR1 and CDR2 are LGHDT and YNNKEL (reference sequence). The CDR3 bases are TGTGCCAGCAGCCAAGGGGCAAGGGGTGGAGAAAAACTGTTTTTT. Amino acids: CASSQGARGGEKLFF.

The chain is built from TRBV19 and TRBJ2-4, with D possibly being TRBD2 (6 bases). V was trimmed by 3 bases and J by 10 bases, leaving 13 bases between them. Germline assignment: CDR1 LNHDA and CDR2 SQIVND (reference sequence). The CDR3 is made up of 13 amino acids. CDR3 DNA sequence: TGTGCCAGTAGTATGGTGGTTGGGGGGATTCAGTACTTC. It encodes CASSMVVGGIQYF.

The chain carries TRBV9 and TRBJ2-1, with 7 bases fitting TRBD2. The length of the CDR3 is 15 residues. Germline CDR1 is SGDLS and CDR2 is YYNGEE. Trimming took 2 bases from V and 4 from J; bases not matched to a gene: 6. This CDR3 reads CASSVLGGVYNEQFF. CDR3 nucleotides: TGTGCCAGCAGCGTTCTTGGGGGGGTATACAATGAGCAGTTCTTC.

The rearrangement links TRBV4-1 to TRBJ1-4; D call uncertain. Per germline, CDR1 MGHRA and CDR2 YSYEKL. Deletions cut 1 base from V and 4 bases from J, with 13 bases between. The CDR3 length is 16 residues. CDR3 DNA sequence: TGCGCCAGCAGCCAAGCAACCCAAGCCAATAATGAAAAACTGTTTTTT. It is translated as CASSQATQANNEKLFF.

The DNA for the CDR3 is TGCAGTGCTAGTTTACAGCTTAACACTGAAGCTTTCTTT. Translated, it gives CSASLQLNTEAFF. The chain recombines TRBV20-1 with TRBJ1-1; D unclear. The CDR3 consists of 13 residues. Germline V gives CDR1 DFQATT, CDR2 SNEGSKA (reference sequence). Trimming removed 3 bases from V and 2 bases from J, with 10 bases in between.

This clone was seen just once. The V and J genes are TRBV2 and TRBJ1-2, with D tentatively TRBD1 (5 bases). With 3 bases removed from V and 4 bases from J, the gap between germline ends came to 15 bases. The CDR3 contains 15 residues. Germline-derived CDR1 and CDR2 are SNHLY and FYNNEI. The CDR3 bases are TGTGCCAGCAGTGAGGTCAGGACAACAACCTATGGCTACACCTTC. It specifies CASSEVRTTTYGYTF.

The sample holds one count of this clone. The chain has TRBV2 and TRBJ2-2, with D possibly TRBD1 on 6 matching bases. Germline V CDR1 and CDR2: SNHLY, FYNNEI. V was cut by 11 bases and J by 2 bases, with 15 bases left in between. The CDR3 spans 14 residues. CDR3 nucleotide sequence: TGTGCCGGCTCCGGGACAAGAAACACCGGGGAGCTGTTTTTT. This codes for CAGSGTRNTGELFF.

The rearrangement joins TRBV2 to TRBJ1-1; the match to TRBD1 covers 8 bases. The CDR3 is 15 amino acids. V trimming: 7 bases; J trimming: 1 base; junction bases outside the gene matches: 8. Looked up from germline, CDR1 is SNHLY and CDR2 is FYNNEI. The chain's CDR3 is CASTPQGAPNTEAFF. CDR3 bases: TGTGCCAGCACCCCTCAGGGGGCCCCGAACACTGAAGCTTTCTTT.

J is TRBJ2-7 and V is TRBV24-1; 9 nucleotides agree with TRBD1. Germline CDR1 reads KGHDR; CDR2 reads SFDVKD. Losses at the gene ends were 10 bases for V and 9 bases for J; bases not matched to a gene: 15. The length of the CDR3 is 14 residues. Here the CDR3 DNA reads TGTGCCACTTCCTTCGGGACAGGGCGTATTGGGCAGTACTTC. This sequence encodes CATSFGTGRIGQYF.